Sequencing of this T cell receptor beta chain was carried out in a study of memory CD4+ T cells and cytomegalovirus serostatus. Study context: Donors were healthy Belgian adults, 9 or 10 CMV seropositive and about two dozen seronegative. Findings of the study overall: Repertoires predicted CMV serostatus with median bootstrapped AUC of roughly 0.95. Each of roughly 65 CMV-associated TCRbeta sequences occurred in one to five individuals.

Regarding this clone: The antigen is unknown.

Single viable CD3+CD4+CD8-CD45RO+ cells were sorted as the memory CD4+ T cells. Positive selection with CD4 microbeads enriched total CD4+ T cells. V shed 0 bases and J 4 bases; nucleotides not matched to a gene: 6. Per the germline V gene, CDR1 is SGHNT and CDR2 is YYREEE (reference sequence). The CDR3 is made up of 16 amino acids. Profiled with immunoSEQ multiplex PCR; TCRdb holds only in-frame clones, not every one. This table has around 25,000 clones, 70% to 80% appearing once. The clonotype was recovered from an adult in good health and CMV-seronegative. Sequencing was carried out using memory CD4+ T cells from blood. The rearrangement joins TRBV5-4 to TRBJ1-2, with 10 bases aligning to TRBD1. The CDR3 is CASSLGTGGTGYGYTF. The CDR3 nucleotides are TGTGCCAGCAGCTTGGGGACAGGGGGAACTGGCTATGGCTACACCTTC. The full variable domain, completed using reference TRBV5-4 and TRBJ1-2, is ETGVTQSPTHLIKTRGQQVTLRCSSQSGHNTVSWYQQALGQGPQFIFQYYREEENGRGNFPPRFSGLQFPNYSSELNVNALELDDSALYLCASSLGTGGTGYGYTFGSGTRLTVV.